A single sample gave rise to the 12 T cell receptor beta chains below, sequenced in a study of spatial heterogeneity in lung cancer. Overall study results and limits: Mutation counts in tumors were tracked by counts of expanded intratumoral alpha and beta TCRs.

Each CDR3 protein gets one entry after TCRdb re-called the 5' RACE reads with MiXCR. The sample yields 2,500 to 3,500 distinct CDR3 sequences, around an eighth seen once. Stated time point: sample taken at primary tumor resection. These TCRs' antigens remain unknown. The material was lung tumor tissue, obtained at surgery. All receptors come from a male donor with early-stage non-small cell lung cancer.

This clonotype is hyperexpanded in the sample. V usage is TRBV7-8 and J usage is TRBJ1-2; D is perhaps TRBD1 (6 bases). V shed 2 bases and J shed 7 bases, with 20 bases lying between them. The CDR3 is made up of 16 amino acids. Germline lookup yields CDR1 SGHVS and CDR2 FQNEAQ. This chain's CDR3 is CASSLNLQGGLGGYTF. The DNA for the CDR3 is TGTGCCAGCAGCTTAAACCTCCAAGGGGGTTTGGGTGGCTACACCTTC.

This clonotype was observed a handful of times. The CDR3 is CASSRRDSVNEQFF. The CDR3, as DNA: TGTGCCAGCTCCCGCAGGGATTCGGTGAATGAGCAGTTCTTC. The V call is TRBV18, the J call TRBJ2-1; D possibly corresponds to TRBD1 (5 bases). Germline lookup yields CDR1 KGHSH and CDR2 LQKENI. With 6 bases removed from V and 7 bases from J, the gap between germline ends came to 16 bases. This CDR3 has 14 amino acids. Variable domain in full (rest from reference TRBV18 and TRBJ2-1): NAGVMQNPRHLVRRRGQEARLRCSPMKGHSHVYWYRQLPEEGLKFMVYLQKENIIDESGMPKERFSAEFPKEGPSILRIQQVVRGDSAAYFCASSRRDSVNEQFFGPGTRLTVL.

This clonotype is medium-sized by share. The chain links TRBV4-2 to TRBJ2-7, with 13 bases lining up with TRBD2. The trim removed 4 bases at V and 7 bases at J, leaving 10 bases unmatched. The germline V gene has CDR1 LGHNA and CDR2 YNFKEQ. The CDR3 consists of 16 residues. The CDR3 nucleotides read TGTGCCAGCAGCCGAGACCCGGGACTAGCGGGGAGGGAGCAGTACTTC. Its protein product is CASSRDPGLAGREQYF.

This clonotype was detected many times. One end of the junction varies from germline; a read error may be responsible. CDR3 DNA sequence: TGCGCCGCGGGGGATCGGGGCACCGGGGAGCTGTTTTTT. Translated, it gives CAAGDRGTGELFF. The V and J genes are TRBV19 and TRBJ2-2; TRBD2 agrees at 7 bases. Germline loops: CDR1 LNHDA, CDR2 SQIVND (reference sequence). There are 13 residues in the CDR3.

This rearrangement joins TRBV19 to TRBJ2-3; either TRBD1 or TRBD2 may supply D (5 bases each). CDR1 and CDR2 from the germline V gene are LNHDA and SQIVND (reference sequence). This CDR3 has 14 amino acids. The V gene lost 1 base and the J gene lost 1 base, with 6 bases spanning the gap. The CDR3 reads CASSIGGGTDTQYF. In DNA, the CDR3 is TGTGCCAGTAGTATAGGAGGGGGCACAGATACGCAGTATTTT.

At least ten counts were recorded for this clonotype. The CDR3 spells CASSLGGPGAAFHNEQFF. The CDR3 DNA sequence: TGTGCCAGCAGCTTAGGAGGGCCGGGAGCGGCTTTCCACAATGAGCAGTTCTTC. The genes are TRBV7-8 and TRBJ2-1, with D possibly being TRBD2 (6 bases). CDR1 SGHVS and CDR2 FQNEAQ come from the germline V gene. This CDR3 contains 18 residues. Trimming took off 1 base at V and 5 bases at J, with 21 bases between the two ends.

This clonotype qualifies as medium-sized. The rearrangement links TRBV7-9 to TRBJ1-2; 9 nucleotides match TRBD1. CDR3 length equals 15 residues. CDR1 and CDR2 from the germline V gene are SEHNR and FQNEAQ (reference sequence). Trimming took 4 bases from V and 5 from J; bases not matched to a gene: 8. Here the CDR3 DNA reads TGTGCCAGCAGCTCTCGACAGGGGGAAATGTATGGCTACACCTTC. Translating gives CASSSRQGEMYGYTF.

This clonotype is medium-sized (0.01 to 0.1%). The chain joins TRBV7-8 to TRBJ1-2, with TRBD1 as a possible D gene (5 bases). V gave up 5 bases and J gave up 4 bases, with 14 bases separating them. The CDR3 is 14 residues long. The germline V gene has CDR1 SGHVS and CDR2 FQNEAQ. The CDR3: CASSPQGGVYGYTF. CDR3 sequence (DNA): TGTGCCAGCAGCCCCCAGGGAGGGGTCTATGGCTACACCTTC.

The CDR3 region has the DNA TGTGCCAGCAGCCATCGACAGGGTTATTATGGCTACACCTTC. It is translated as CASSHRQGYYGYTF. The rearrangement uses TRBV7-8 and TRBJ1-2; 7 bases fit TRBD1. CDR1 and CDR2 from the germline V gene are SGHVS and FQNEAQ. The CDR3 covers 14 residues. Trimming took 5 bases from V and 5 from J; bases not matched to a gene: 8. The full variable domain, in which reference TRBV7-8 and TRBJ1-2 provide the parts outside the CDR3, is GAGVSQSPRYKVAKRGQDVALRCDPISGHVSLFWYQQALGQGPEFLTYFQNEAQLDKSGLPSDRFFAERPEGSVSTLKIQRTQQEDSAVYLCASSHRQGYYGYTFGSGTRLTVV.

This clonotype is categorized as medium-sized (0.01 to 0.1%). The chain recombines TRBV4-1 with TRBJ2-7; 7 nucleotides line up with TRBD1. There are 20 residues in the CDR3. Losses at the gene ends were 0 bases for V and 7 bases for J; bases not matched to a gene: 24. The germline CDR1 and CDR2 sequences are MGHRA and YSYEKL. As DNA, the CDR3 is TGCGCCAGCAGCCAAGATTCGCCCTTAAGACCGGACAGGCGGGTGCGGGAGCAGTACTTC. Protein product: CASSQDSPLRPDRRVREQYF.

Within the sample, this clonotype is medium-sized. This chain joins TRBV11-2 and TRBJ1-2; D uncertain. Germline CDR1 SGHAT, CDR2 FQNNGV. The CDR3 covers 13 residues. The V and J ends lost 1 base and 7 bases respectively, with 10 bases between them. For the CDR3, the DNA is TGTGCCAGCAGCTTAGTCCGAGAAACTGGCTACACCTTC. Its protein is CASSLVRETGYTF.

This clonotype is labeled medium-sized. The chain recombines TRBV3-1 with TRBJ2-7; weak D call: TRBD2 (5 bases). Germline CDR1 is LGHDT and CDR2 is YNNKEL (reference sequence). The V and J ends lost 2 bases and 7 bases respectively, with 12 bases between them. The CDR3 length is 13 residues. The CDR3 sequence is CASSQRVKREQYF. CDR3 nucleotide sequence: TGTGCCAGCAGCCAAAGGGTAAAGCGGGAGCAGTACTTC.